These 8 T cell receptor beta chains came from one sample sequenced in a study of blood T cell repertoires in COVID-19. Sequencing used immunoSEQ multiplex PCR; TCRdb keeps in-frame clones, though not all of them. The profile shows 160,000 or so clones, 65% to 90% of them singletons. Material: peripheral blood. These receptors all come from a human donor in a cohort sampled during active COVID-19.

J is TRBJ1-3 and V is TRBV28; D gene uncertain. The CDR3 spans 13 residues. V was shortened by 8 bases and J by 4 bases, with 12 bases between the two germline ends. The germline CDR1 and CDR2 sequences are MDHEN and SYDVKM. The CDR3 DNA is TGTGCCAGCGGTGGAGGATTCGGAAACACCATATATTTT. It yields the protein CASGGGFGNTIYF.

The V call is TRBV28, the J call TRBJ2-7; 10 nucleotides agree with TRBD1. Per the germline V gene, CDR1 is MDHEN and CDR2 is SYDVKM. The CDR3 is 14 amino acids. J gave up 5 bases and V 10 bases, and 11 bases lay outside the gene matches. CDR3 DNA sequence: TGTGCCATCAATCGGGACAGGGGATTACACGAGCAGTACTTC. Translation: CAINRDRGLHEQYF.

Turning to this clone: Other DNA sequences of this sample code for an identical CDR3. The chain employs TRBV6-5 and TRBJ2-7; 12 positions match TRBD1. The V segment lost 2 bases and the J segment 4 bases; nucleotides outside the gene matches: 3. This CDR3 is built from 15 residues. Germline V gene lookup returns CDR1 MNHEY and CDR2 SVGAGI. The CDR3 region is CASSYRDRGPYEQYF. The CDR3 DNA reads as TGTGCCAGCAGTTACCGGGACAGGGGGCCTTACGAGCAGTACTTC.

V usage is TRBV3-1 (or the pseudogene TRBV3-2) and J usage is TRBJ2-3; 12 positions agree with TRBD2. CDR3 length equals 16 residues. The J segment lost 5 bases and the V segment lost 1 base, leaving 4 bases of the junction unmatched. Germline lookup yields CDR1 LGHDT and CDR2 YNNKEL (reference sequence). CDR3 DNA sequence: TGTGCCAGCAGCCAAGGTACTAGCGGGAGGCTAGATACGCAGTATTTT. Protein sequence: CASSQGTSGRLDTQYF.

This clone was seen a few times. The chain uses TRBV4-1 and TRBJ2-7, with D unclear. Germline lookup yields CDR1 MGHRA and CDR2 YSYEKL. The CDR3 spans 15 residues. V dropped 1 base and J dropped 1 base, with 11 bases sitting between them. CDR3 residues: CASSQADKLSYEQYF. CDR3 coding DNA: TGCGCCAGCAGCCAAGCTGACAAATTATCCTACGAGCAGTACTTC.

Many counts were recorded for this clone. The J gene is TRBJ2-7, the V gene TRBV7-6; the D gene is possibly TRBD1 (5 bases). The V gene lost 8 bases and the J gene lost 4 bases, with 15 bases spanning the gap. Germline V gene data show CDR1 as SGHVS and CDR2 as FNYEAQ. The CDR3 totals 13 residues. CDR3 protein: CASSGWGGYEQYF. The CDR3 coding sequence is TGTGCCAGCTCCGGCTGGGGCGGTTACGAGCAGTACTTC.

The DNA of the CDR3 is TGTGCCAGCAGCCCCACAGACGGTACCTCCTACGAGCAGTACTTC. Its protein product is CASSPTDGTSYEQYF. This chain links TRBV13 with TRBJ2-7; no reliable D call. There are 15 residues in the CDR3. Deletions cut 5 bases from V and 0 bases from J, with 14 bases between. CDR1 is PRHDT, CDR2 FYEKMQ, per germline (reference sequence).

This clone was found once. The CDR3 nucleotides read TGTGCCACCAGTGATTTAGGGACAGGGGCCCAAGAGACCCAGTACTTC. As protein: CATSDLGTGAQETQYF. This chain uses TRBV24-1 with TRBJ2-5; 10 nucleotides align to TRBD1. This CDR3 contains 16 residues. Per germline, CDR1 KGHDR and CDR2 SFDVKD. V trimming: 1 base; J trimming: 1 base; junction bases outside the gene matches: 2.